This entry lists 16 T cell receptor beta chains sequenced from one sample in a study of OX40 agonist ivuxolimab in advanced cancers. The table came from immunoSEQ multiplex PCR; TCRdb's copy has only in-frame clones and leaves some out. The sample records about 35,000 clones, roughly 90% being singletons. Sequenced here: CD4+ or CD8+ T cells sorted from blood, sampled in a trial of the OX40 agonist ivuxolimab. These receptors all come from an adult with an advanced solid tumor such as melanoma, head and neck, liver or kidney cancer.

This chain uses TRBV28 with TRBJ2-5, with TRBD1 matching 8 bases. The J segment lost 5 bases and the V segment lost 3 bases, leaving 5 bases of the junction unmatched. CDR1 and CDR2 from the germline V gene are MDHEN and SYDVKM. There are 14 residues in the CDR3. The CDR3 region has the DNA TGTGCCAGCAGTTTTGCCAGGGGGCGGGAGACCCAGTACTTC. Translation gives CASSFARGRETQYF.

This chain uses TRBV2 with TRBJ2-7; possibly TRBD1 for D (5 bases). V lost 6 bases to trimming and J lost 1 base, with 10 bases between them. CDR3 length: 13 amino acids. The V gene's germline CDR1 is SNHLY and CDR2 FYNNEI. CDR3 in amino acids: CASRDRQSYEQYF. The CDR3, as DNA: TGTGCCAGCAGAGATAGACAGTCCTACGAGCAGTACTTC.

J is TRBJ2-7 and V is TRBV20-1; D remains ambiguous. The CDR3 has 11 residues. CDR1 is DFQATT, CDR2 SNEGSKA, per germline (reference sequence). V dropped 7 bases and J dropped 2 bases, with 9 bases sitting between them. Here the CDR3 reads CSGVGAYEQYF. The CDR3 DNA reads as TGCAGTGGGGTGGGCGCCTACGAGCAGTACTTC.

The CDR3 region is CASSLSLAGGRGDEQYF. The CDR3 DNA reads as TGTGCCAGCAGCTTGAGTCTAGCGGGAGGTCGAGGGGACGAGCAGTACTTC. J is TRBJ2-7 and V is TRBV5-4; 11 nucleotides match TRBD2. The length of the CDR3 is 17 residues. Per germline, CDR1 SGHNT and CDR2 YYREEE (reference sequence). V was pared by 1 base and J by 5 bases, with 11 bases of the junction left unmatched. Looking up the rest from reference TRBV5-4 and TRBJ2-7 gives the full variable domain: ETGVTQSPTHLIKTRGQQVTLRCSSQSGHNTVSWYQQALGQGPQFIFQYYREEENGRGNFPPRFSGLQFPNYSSELNVNALELDDSALYLCASSLSLAGGRGDEQYFGPGTRLTVT.

This chain joins TRBV4-2 and TRBJ2-3, with TRBD2 matching over 8 bases. V trimming: 3 bases; J trimming: 2 bases; junction bases outside the gene matches: 4. The CDR3 covers 15 residues. CDR1 is LGHNA and CDR2 is YNFKEQ in the germline V gene. CDR3 coding DNA: TGTGCCAGCAGCCAGGGGACTAGTCCCACAGATACGCAGTATTTT. It yields the protein CASSQGTSPTDTQYF.

This sequence joins TRBV19 and TRBJ1-3; 8 positions agree with TRBD1. The length of the CDR3 is 15 residues. The J segment lost 3 bases and the V segment lost 9 bases, leaving 10 bases of the junction unmatched. Germline assignment: CDR1 LNHDA and CDR2 SQIVND (reference sequence). This CDR3 reads CASTTSGGLGNTIYF. CDR3 nucleotide sequence: TGTGCCAGCACAACGTCAGGGGGCCTTGGAAACACCATATATTTT.

This clone counts as medium-sized. The rearrangement links TRBV28 to TRBJ2-7; 7 bases align to TRBD2. J gave up 6 bases and V 4 bases, and 12 bases lay outside the gene matches. Germline V CDR1 and CDR2: MDHEN, SYDVKM. The CDR3 covers 15 residues. The CDR3 sequence is CASSWWGGNAVEQYF. In DNA form, the CDR3 reads TGTGCCAGCAGTTGGTGGGGGGGGAACGCGGTCGAGCAGTACTTC.

This chain uses TRBV7-6 with TRBJ2-7; D is unclear. This CDR3 has 15 residues. Germline-derived CDR1 and CDR2 are SGHVS and FNYEAQ. The V end lost 5 bases, the J end lost 2 bases, and 16 bases lay between the germline ends. CDR3 in DNA: TGTGCCAGCAGCCTGACCGACATGCTCCCCTACGAGCAGTACTTC. Amino acid sequence: CASSLTDMLPYEQYF.

This chain links TRBV27 with TRBJ2-7; 7 nucleotides line up with TRBD2. The V gene's germline CDR1 is MNHEY and CDR2 SMNVEV (reference sequence). This CDR3 is 14 amino acids long. The trim removed 8 bases at V and 4 bases at J, leaving 11 bases unmatched. Written as DNA, the CDR3 is TGTGCCAGCTCCGGGAGAGGCGGGAGTTACGAGCAGTACTTC. Protein: CASSGRGGSYEQYF.

J is TRBJ2-7 and V is TRBV13, with 11 bases matching TRBD2. This CDR3 contains 15 residues. Germline loops: CDR1 PRHDT, CDR2 FYEKMQ (reference sequence). Unmatched junction bases numbered 2, after V lost 0 bases and J lost 4 bases. CDR3 in amino acids: CASSLGASGRYEQYF. As DNA, the CDR3 is TGTGCCAGCAGCTTAGGCGCTAGCGGGAGGTACGAGCAGTACTTC. Supplemented by reference TRBV13 and TRBJ2-7, the full variable domain reads AAGVIQSPRHLIKEKRETATLKCYPIPRHDTVYWYQQGPGQDPQFLISFYEKMQSDKGSIPDRFSAQQFSDYHSELNMSSLELGDSALYFCASSLGASGRYEQYFGPGTRLTVT.

This sequence joins TRBV28 and TRBJ2-7; 9 positions match TRBD2. The V segment lost 2 bases and the J segment 2 bases; nucleotides outside the gene matches: 4. Germline V CDR1 and CDR2: MDHEN, SYDVKM. There are 15 residues in the CDR3. Here the CDR3 DNA reads TGTGCCAGCAGTTTAGGCGGGAGGGGGGCCTACGAGCAGTACTTC. This translates into CASSLGGRGAYEQYF.

The chain couples TRBV5-4 to TRBJ2-5, with D perhaps TRBD2 (5 bases). The length of the CDR3 is 13 residues. V was pared by 1 base and J by 3 bases, with 7 bases between. Per the germline V gene, CDR1 is SGHNT and CDR2 is YYREEE (reference sequence). The CDR3 sequence is CASSLMEEETQYF. As DNA, the CDR3 is TGTGCCAGCAGCTTGATGGAGGAAGAGACCCAGTACTTC.

The rearrangement uses TRBV27 and TRBJ2-2; tentative D call: TRBD1 (6 bases). Trimming cost V 7 bases and J 6 bases, with 18 bases left between them. Germline V gives CDR1 MNHEY, CDR2 SMNVEV (reference sequence). This CDR3 spans 15 amino acids. The CDR3 nucleotides read TGTGCCAGCAAGACCCCCTGGGCAGGGGCCGGGGAGCTGTTTTTT. Translated: CASKTPWAGAGELFF.

The genes are TRBV28 and TRBJ2-1; TRBD2 agrees at 8 bases. This CDR3 spans 16 amino acids. Per the germline V gene, CDR1 is MDHEN and CDR2 is SYDVKM. With V trimmed by 6 bases and J by 0 bases, 7 bases remained unmatched. The CDR3 sequence: CASRKLAESSYNEQFF. The CDR3 DNA reads TGTGCCAGCAGAAAACTAGCGGAGAGCTCCTACAATGAGCAGTTCTTC.

CDR3 DNA: TGTGCCAGCAGTTTTGGGCGGACAACTGAAGCTTTCTTT. This translates into CASSFGRTTEAFF. The chain couples TRBV28 to TRBJ1-1; the D gene is possibly TRBD1 (5 bases). CDR1 MDHEN and CDR2 SYDVKM come from the germline V gene. V was cut by 3 bases and J by 5 bases, with 10 bases left in between. The CDR3 contains 13 residues.

V gene TRBV4-1 combines with J gene TRBJ2-7, with TRBD2 matching over 10 bases. V trimming: 1 base; J trimming: 3 bases; junction bases outside the gene matches: 3. Germline assignment: CDR1 MGHRA and CDR2 YSYEKL. This CDR3 has 15 amino acids. Written as DNA, the CDR3 is TGCGCCAGCAGCCAAGTACTAGCGGGACTCTACGAGCAGTACTTC. It codes for CASSQVLAGLYEQYF.